One T cell receptor (beta chain) is described in this entry. The specificity of this receptor is unknown. Base qualities were left out, and no much larger clone turns up one base away. The V end gives up 4 bases and the J end 6 bases, leaving 12 bases in the junction not matched to a gene. The CDR3, cysteine through phenylalanine, is 18 amino acids long. The only DNA kept is the CDR3, 54 bases in frame from the first base. From the germline V gene, CDR1 is MNHEY and CDR2 is SVGAGI. Library prep was done by PCR. At the Johns Hopkins FTIC core, DNA from the cultured CD4+ T cells underwent TCR sequencing with the Oncomine TCR Beta short-read assay. The QIAamp micro DNA kit was used to extract genomic DNA from the cultured CD4+ T cells. The Oncomine TCR Beta libraries from cultured CD4+ T cells were pooled using unique dual indexes and then sequenced on an Illumina iSeq 100. Per the original workflow: Non-productive sequences were filtered out, and CDR3s that did not start with C, did not end with F or W, or were shorter than 7 amino acids were discarded. The MANAFEST web application identified antigen-specific clonotypes by comparing peptide-stimulated wells against reference wells and other culture wells. Positive clones required FDR below 0.05, an odds ratio above 5, and productive frequency above 0.1% in at least two of three replicate wells. Cross-reactive clonotypes were defined as significantly expanded in both SARS-CoV-2 spike wells and at least one common cold coronavirus spike condition. CDR3 homology was assessed with Levenshtein distances (stringdist) and unrooted phylogenetic trees (ape) in R version 3.6.1. TCRdb cleaned the public reads at Q25 with fastp, built clones with MiXCR and kept in-frame beta chains. A single entry per CDR3 protein holds the most common genes and DNA from its merged rows. Here the V and J calls rest on TCRdb's processing, not on the authors' analysis. Counted in this sample were some 16,000 distinct CDR3 sequences; about 60% of them appeared once. The ten top clones hold around 10% of the sample.

The sample's treatment or condition label is to be understood as: roughly nine-day PBMC culture with coronavirus spike peptide pools or control peptides (ViraFEST assay). To expand antigen-specific T cells with peptide pools and then pick out the expanded clonotypes through TCR sequencing, the study relied on the ViraFEST assay. The convalescent patients' positive SARS-CoV-2 PCR tests were from March to December 2020, which was before the Alpha, Beta and Delta variants emerged in the United States. About 1.8 million PBMCs per well were cultured in IMDM with approximately 5.2% human AB serum and 9 to 10 IU/ml IL-2, plus 10 ug/ml peptide pools. On days 3 and 7, half of the culture medium was replaced with fresh IL-2-containing medium. After roughly 9 days of culture, CD4+ T cells were isolated by negative selection with the EasySep CD4+ T cell isolation kit. Ficoll-Paque Plus gradient centrifugation was used to isolate PBMCs from whole blood, and the isolated PBMCs were then either used fresh or cryopreserved at -140C. Triplicate wells were generally used for each culture condition.

This record comes from a study of vaccination and CD4 T cells after COVID-19 (dated by TCRdb to between 2021 and 2023). Regarding the study in general: Every convalescent patient had a positive nasal swab PCR test for SARS-CoV-2, with mild disease in several patients and severe disease in one. Post-COVID blood samples from convalescent patients were collected a median of around 100 days after diagnosis, with a range of 35 to 161 days. Control cultures used a CEFX viral epitope pool as positive control, an HIV-1 Nef peptide pool as negative control, or no peptide. Post-vaccine blood samples were collected a median of about 72 days after the second vaccine dose, ranging from about 12 to 241 days. The convalescent cohort comprised six males and four females, including two Hispanic individuals, seven Caucasians, two Asians and one multiracial person. In 10 COVID-19 convalescent patients and a handful of infection-naive healthy vaccine recipients, the spike-specific CD4+ TCR repertoire before mRNA vaccination was compared with the repertoire after mRNA vaccination. The cultures were stimulated with overlapping spike peptide pools from SARS-CoV-2 and from the common cold coronaviruses HCoV-NL63, HCoV-OC43 and HCoV-229E. Participants received two doses of either the Pfizer-BioNTech BNT162b2 vaccine (n=8) or the Moderna mRNA-1273 vaccine (n=2).

Results the study describes overall, beyond this receptor: The study included relatively few convalescent patients and did not analyze early timepoints after natural infection. Although the median number of SARS-CoV-2-reactive clonotypes went up from around 20 after infection to 35 to 40 after vaccination, the increase was not significant. Among the post-vaccine SARS-CoV-2-reactive clones in convalescent patients, a median approximately 90% showed up only after vaccination, which suggests vaccine-specific priming. Of the vaccine-specific clones in convalescent patients, 304 of 307, or nearly all, reacted only to SARS-CoV-2 spike and did not cross-react with common cold coronaviruses.

What was sequenced was CD4+ T cells from blood, cultured in vitro. The clonotype originates from a human donor who had recovered from COVID-19. Rearrangement joined TRBV6-5 to TRBJ2-4; 13 bases in between match TRBD2. The CDR3 protein is CASSSRPGTSGVLNIQYF. The nucleotide sequence is given as TGTGCCAGCAGTTCCCGACCCGGGACTAGCGGGGTACTAAACATTCAGTACTTC.